These 12 T cell receptor beta chains were sequenced from one sample in a study of T-cell reconstitution after alpha-beta-depleted transplantation in children. During its preparation, the TCRbeta library received unique molecular identifiers. TCRdb processed the PCR reads anew with MiXCR; each CDR3 protein has one entry. The sample includes about 9,200 distinct CDR3 sequences, roughly 13% seen only once; the top ten take about 48%. This specimen was PBMCs, mostly from graft donor cells, taken 60 days after TCRalphabeta/CD19-depleted stem cell transplant. The receptors here all came from a male patient under 18 who had a stem cell transplant for acute lymphoblastic leukemia, so the T cells may come from the graft donor.

This clonotype was found many times. The genes are TRBV6-6 and TRBJ2-1; the match to TRBD1 covers 7 bases. Germline V gene lookup returns CDR1 MNHNY and CDR2 SVGAGI (reference sequence). J gave up 7 bases and V 5 bases, and 11 bases lay outside the gene matches. This CDR3 region has 15 residues. The CDR3 spells CASSTPRGSVNEQFF. The CDR3 DNA follows: TGTGCCAGCAGTACCCCCAGGGGGAGTGTAAATGAGCAGTTCTTC.

This clonotype is hyperexpanded in the sample. The chain employs TRBV6-5 and TRBJ2-5, with 10 bases lining up with TRBD1. There are 15 residues in the CDR3. The J segment lost 1 base and the V segment lost 5 bases, leaving 4 bases of the junction unmatched. Germline lookup yields CDR1 MNHEY and CDR2 SVGAGI. CDR3 loop: CASSTRDRGQETQYF. The CDR3, as DNA: TGTGCCAGCAGTACCCGGGACAGGGGCCAAGAGACCCAGTACTTC.

This chain links TRBV7-8 with TRBJ2-5, with D perhaps given as TRBD1 or TRBD2 (5 bases each). Germline V lookup: CDR1 SGHVS, CDR2 FQNEAQ. The CDR3 is 15 amino acids. Trimming removed 8 bases at V and 4 bases at J, with 20 bases between. This CDR3 reads CASGELRGGRETQYF. The CDR3 nucleotides are TGTGCCAGCGGCGAACTGCGTGGGGGTCGAGAGACCCAGTACTTC.

Worth noting for this clonotype: Mismatch with germline at one junction end may stem from a read error. The rearrangement links TRBV24-1 to TRBJ1-2, with a weak D call TRBD1 (5 bases). Germline CDR1 KGHDR, CDR2 SFDVKD. CDR3 length: 14 amino acids. The CDR3 DNA follows: TGTGCCACCAGTGAGGGTGGGGCCCCTGGTGGCTACTCCTTC. Translating it yields CATSEGGAPGGYSF.

Comment on this clonotype: This clone may be a read error of a much larger clone one base away. The CDR3 region has the DNA TGTGCCAGCAGTATTTTCGGACCTTCCCAAGAGACCCAGTACTTC. The encoded protein is CASSIFGPSQETQYF. The chain employs TRBV12-3 or TRBV12-4 and TRBJ2-5, with D unclear. The CDR3 consists of 15 residues. The germline V and J ends were trimmed by 5 bases and 1 base, with 14 bases remaining between them.

This clonotype was detected ten times or more. The chain carries TRBV20-1 and TRBJ1-1; 9 nucleotides agree with TRBD1. The CDR3 runs 12 residues. CDR1 and CDR2 (germline): DFQATT, SNEGSKA (reference sequence). This chain's CDR3 is CRSGQGYTEAFF. CDR3 bases: TGCAGATCGGGACAGGGTTACACTGAAGCTTTCTTT.

The CDR3 nucleotides are TGTGCCAGGGGCTTGGGGACAGGTGAAGCTTTCTTT. As protein: CARGLGTGEAFF. The chain couples TRBV28 to TRBJ1-1; 8 nucleotides match TRBD1. Germline V lookup: CDR1 MDHEN, CDR2 SYDVKM. This CDR3 has 12 amino acids. V was clipped by 9 bases and J by 7 bases; unmatched bases: 7.

This clonotype showed up many times. V usage is TRBV20-1 and J usage is TRBJ1-6, with D possibly matching TRBD1 (5 bases). The CDR3 is 14 amino acids. Trimming took 4 bases from V and 3 from J, leaving 10 bases between them. Germline V gene sequence: CDR1 DFQATT, CDR2 SNEGSKA (reference sequence). The CDR3 spells CSAKVGVYNSPLHF. For the CDR3, the DNA is TGCAGTGCTAAGGTGGGGGTCTATAATTCACCCCTCCACTTT.

This clonotype is judged medium-sized. CDR3 sequence: CASSSIPGTAYNEQFF. The DNA of the CDR3 is TGCGCCAGCAGCTCAATCCCCGGGACCGCATACAATGAGCAGTTCTTC. The chain has TRBV5-1 and TRBJ2-1, with D possibly called TRBD1 or TRBD2 (5 bases each). The CDR3 consists of 16 residues. Trimming removed 3 bases from V and 4 bases from J, with 17 bases in between. Germline loops: CDR1 SGHRS, CDR2 YFSETQ.

This clonotype was observed many times. This CDR3 reads CATSRASSGNTIYF. CDR3 nucleotide sequence: TGTGCCACCAGCAGGGCAAGCTCTGGAAACACCATATATTTT. The chain links TRBV15 to TRBJ1-3; D unclear. The CDR3 length is 14 residues. Per the germline V gene, CDR1 is LNHNV and CDR2 is YYDKDF (reference sequence). V shed 3 bases and J shed 0 bases, with 6 bases lying between them. Full variable domain (outside the CDR3, taken from reference TRBV15 and TRBJ1-3): DAMVIQNPRYQVTQFGKPVTLSCSQTLNHNVMYWYQQKSSQAPKLLFHYYDKDFNNEADTPDNFQSRRPNTSFCFLDIRSPGLGDTAMYLCATSRASSGNTIYFGEGSWLTVV.

This clonotype was found many times. The chain joins TRBV7-9 to TRBJ2-4; 8 bases fit TRBD2. The germline V gene encodes CDR1 SEHNR and CDR2 FQNEAQ (reference sequence). V shed 7 bases, J shed 0 bases, and the junction held 11 bases outside the gene matches. CDR3 size: 17 residues. The CDR3 nucleotides read TGTGCCAGCATCAGCGGGAGTATACCCATAGCCAAAAACATTCAGTACTTC. This gives the protein CASISGSIPIAKNIQYF.

This clonotype was seen only a few times. The V call is TRBV7-2, the J call TRBJ1-2; a possible D gene is TRBD1 (5 bases). V was trimmed by 0 bases and J by 8 bases, leaving 13 bases between them. This CDR3 spans 14 amino acids. CDR1 and CDR2 (germline): SGHTA, FQGNSA. This chain's CDR3 is CASSLAPQGAGYTF. CDR3 DNA sequence: TGTGCCAGCAGCTTAGCCCCCCAAGGGGCGGGCTACACCTTC.